This T cell receptor (beta chain) was captured by sequencing in a study of CD8 T cells in Susac syndrome. Reverse transcription of roughly 0.45 to 1 ug RNA was carried out with random hexamers. TCRdb reprocessed the immunoSEQ multiplex PCR reads with MiXCR, giving one entry per CDR3 protein. The sample lists tens of thousands of distinct CDR3 sequences; about 93% were seen once. This CDR3 region has 15 residues. The chain employs TRBV21-1 and TRBJ2-1; TRBD1, the table's D call, lacks a check against the DNA. TRBV21-1 is deemed a pseudogene. Sequencing was done on a sample of CD8+ T cells from PBMCs. This TCR came from a human donor in good health. The CDR3 loop reads CASSKDSRGGNEQFF. As DNA, the CDR3 is TGTGCCAGCAGCAAAGACAGTCGGGGCGGGAATGAGCAGTTCTTC.